The entry that follows covers one TCR beta chain sequence. Its antigen is unidentified. The DNA input per sorted-subset replicate PCR was about 180 ng, corresponding to roughly 31,000 T cell genomes. Only in-frame clones appear in the TCRdb table, and some are missing; sequencing was by immunoSEQ multiplex PCR. The sample has around 1.6 million clones, approximately 98% seen once. These data originate in a study of shared clonotypes between healthy human individuals. Background on the study: Sampling drew on donors who were a couple of women and a few men aged 18 to 49.

Nashville, Tennessee was home to all donors, who were Caucasian adults. Whole-study results and caveats: With a handful of donors compared, about 5.2% of naive CD4 clonotypes were shared.

The source of this sequence is a man under 40 in good health. Material: naive CD4+ T cells sorted from blood. Subset here: CD45RA+ positively selected.

CDR3 in amino acids: CASSAARAYEQYF. CDR3 in DNA: TGTGCCAGCAGCGCTGCCCGAGCCTACGAGCAGTACTTC. This chain links TRBV2 with TRBJ2-7; no clear D gene. There are 13 residues in the CDR3. V was shortened by 6 bases and J by 2 bases, with 11 bases between the two germline ends. From germline, CDR1 is SNHLY and CDR2 FYNNEI.